A single sample is the source of the 26 T cell receptor beta chains below, sequenced in a study of post-analysis software for immune sequencing data. Study-wide findings and caveats: Relative to controls, patients had roughly five TRBV segments at higher frequency, with TRBV5-6, TRBV5-1 and TRBV20-1 among these.

For these receptors, no antigen is known. Each TCR beta cDNA library carried unique molecular identifiers. TCRdb fed the PCR reads into MiXCR, producing one record per CDR3 protein. The top ten hold approximately 1.4% of the sample, which has about 180,000 distinct CDR3 sequences, approximately 31% seen once. Sequences were obtained from blood. The source is a girl between 10 and 17 years old with multiple sclerosis.

V usage is TRBV5-1 and J usage is TRBJ2-4; D perhaps matches TRBD2 (5 bases). V was shortened by 5 bases and J by 6 bases, with 18 bases between the two germline ends. The germline V gene has CDR1 SGHRS and CDR2 YFSETQ. The CDR3 loop spans 15 amino acids. CDR3 sequence reads: CASSNRGIEGNIQYF. The CDR3 DNA follows: TGCGCCAGCAGTAACCGGGGAATTGAGGGAAACATTCAGTACTTC.

The V and J genes are TRBV30 and TRBJ1-5; TRBD1 might be the D (5 bases). Germline V gene data show CDR1 as GTSNPN and CDR2 as SVGIG (reference sequence). The V and J ends lost 8 bases and 3 bases respectively, with 17 bases between them. The CDR3 has 14 residues. The CDR3 sequence is CAGTRGGVNQPQHF. CDR3 coding DNA: TGTGCCGGGACGCGTGGGGGGGTCAATCAGCCCCAGCATTTT.

Concerning this clonotype: This may come from a read error, since a much larger clone is one base off. The V and J genes are TRBV12-3 or TRBV12-4 and TRBJ2-5, with D possibly TRBD1 on 5 matching bases. The CDR3 loop spans 14 amino acids. The V end was cut by 6 bases, the J end by 11 bases, with 22 bases between. The CDR3, as DNA: TGTGCCAGCAGCCCGACAGCACGCTACAATGGGCAGTACTTC. Protein sequence: CASSPTARYNGQYF.

On this clonotype itself: A much larger clone lies one base from this, so it may be a read error. This rearrangement joins TRBV5-1 to TRBJ2-1; 8 nucleotides align to TRBD1. This CDR3 has 13 residues. CDR1 SGHRS and CDR2 YFSETQ come from the germline V gene. Here the CDR3 reads CASRRTGNYEQVF. The DNA of the CDR3 is TGCGCCAGCAGGCGGACAGGGAATTATGAGCAGGTCTTC. Looking up the rest from reference TRBV5-1 and TRBJ2-1 gives the full variable domain: KAGVTQTPRYLIKTRGQQVTLSCSPISGHRSVSWYQQTPGQGLQFLFEYFSETQRNKGNFPGRFSGRQFSNSRSEMNVSTLELGDSALYLCASRRTGNYEQVFGPGTRLTVL.

The CDR3 DNA follows: TGTGCCAGCAGGCCTCACGGGCGGGATCAGCCCCAGCATTTT. As protein: CASRPHGRDQPQHF. The J gene is TRBJ1-5, the V gene TRBV27, with D uncertain. Trimming cost V 6 bases and J 5 bases, with 14 bases left between them. The CDR3 contains 14 residues. Germline V gene sequence: CDR1 MNHEY, CDR2 SMNVEV (reference sequence).

This clonotype was detected a few times. This chain joins TRBV29-1 and TRBJ1-1; perhaps TRBD1 as D (5 bases). Germline V gene lookup returns CDR1 SQVTM and CDR2 ANQGSEA. CDR3 length: 12 residues. V dropped 7 bases and J dropped 6 bases, with 15 bases sitting between them. The DNA for the CDR3 is TGCAGCGCCGCGGACGGGGGGGCTGAAGCTTTCTTT. It specifies CSAADGGAEAFF.

This clonotype was recorded a few times. The J gene is TRBJ2-5, the V gene TRBV29-1, with 11 positions matching TRBD2. The DNA end is more similar to TRBJ2-7, so the J call may be wrong. Germline CDR1 and CDR2: SQVTM and ANQGSEA. This CDR3 is 17 amino acids long. Here the CDR3 reads CSVESQLGTSGLYEQYF. CDR3 DNA: TGCAGCGTTGAATCGCAGCTCGGGACTAGCGGACTCTACGAGCAGTACTTC.

The chain couples TRBV7-8 to TRBJ1-1; the D gene is possibly TRBD1 (6 bases). CDR3 length: 14 residues. Looked up from germline, CDR1 is SGHVS and CDR2 is FQNEAQ. V was pared by 3 bases and J by 3 bases, with 11 bases between. The CDR3 coding sequence is TGTGCCAGCAGCTTCCCACACAGGGACACTGAAGCTTTCTTT. This sequence encodes CASSFPHRDTEAFF.

This clonotype showed up just a few times. The chain links TRBV7-9 to TRBJ1-1; 10 bases map to TRBD1. Per germline, CDR1 SEHNR and CDR2 FQNEAQ (reference sequence). The CDR3 runs 18 residues. The V segment lost 2 bases and the J segment 2 bases; nucleotides outside the gene matches: 11. The CDR3 DNA sequence: TGTGCCAGCAGCTTATGGGTCCTAAGGACAGGGGGAAACACTGAAGCTTTCTTT. As protein: CASSLWVLRTGGNTEAFF.

This clonotype was observed a few times. This rearrangement joins TRBV5-1 to TRBJ2-5; D remains unclear. Looked up from germline, CDR1 is SGHRS and CDR2 is YFSETQ. This CDR3 is 17 amino acids long. V was cut by 0 bases and J by 7 bases, with 22 bases left in between. CDR3 sequence (DNA): TGCGCCAGCAGCTTGGTCGTGGGCAGAATCCCCTGGGGGACCCAGTACTTC. This gives the protein CASSLVVGRIPWGTQYF.

In its sample, this clonotype was seen many times. V usage is TRBV20-1 and J usage is TRBJ2-7, with a weak D call TRBD2 (6 bases). The CDR3 length is 14 residues. Trimming removed 6 bases from V and 2 bases from J, with 17 bases in between. Germline CDR1 DFQATT, CDR2 SNEGSKA (reference sequence). The CDR3 loop is CSAHKSGRTYEQYF. CDR3 DNA sequence: TGCAGTGCCCATAAAAGCGGGCGGACCTACGAGCAGTACTTC.

This clonotype was detected many times. This sequence joins TRBV20-1 and TRBJ2-3; D unresolved. Trimming left V 0 bases short and J 1 base short, with 5 bases between. Germline loops: CDR1 DFQATT, CDR2 SNEGSKA (reference sequence). The CDR3 spans 13 residues. The CDR3 bases are TGCAGTGCTAGAGATATACGCACAGATACGCAGTATTTT. Its translation: CSARDIRTDTQYF.

The rearrangement uses TRBV5-1 and TRBJ2-3, with a weak D call TRBD1 (5 bases). Germline assignment: CDR1 SGHRS and CDR2 YFSETQ. The germline V and J ends were trimmed by 1 base and 6 bases, with 12 bases remaining between them. This CDR3 is built from 14 residues. The CDR3 DNA sequence: TGCGCCAGCAGCTTGCGGCAGGGCTTGGATACGCAGTATTTT. This codes for CASSLRQGLDTQYF. The complete variable domain, with remaining parts taken from reference TRBV5-1 and TRBJ2-3, reads KAGVTQTPRYLIKTRGQQVTLSCSPISGHRSVSWYQQTPGQGLQFLFEYFSETQRNKGNFPGRFSGRQFSNSRSEMNVSTLELGDSALYLCASSLRQGLDTQYFGPGTRLTVL.

As concerns this clonotype: One junction end does not reproduce the germline sequence, and a read error may be involved. The gene calls are TRBV24-1 and TRBJ1-2, with D hard to call. This CDR3 has 12 amino acids. In germline, CDR1 is KGHDR, CDR2 SFDVKD. CDR3 in DNA: TGTGCCACCAGTGATTTGAGCTATGGCTACATCTTC. Protein sequence: CATSDLSYGYIF.

This clonotype was recorded many times. The gene calls are TRBV3-1 and TRBJ2-1, with 9 bases aligning to TRBD2. The J segment lost 7 bases and the V segment lost 1 base, leaving 11 bases of the junction unmatched. Looked up from germline, CDR1 is LGHDT and CDR2 is YNNKEL (reference sequence). CDR3 length: 17 residues. CDR3 DNA: TGTGCCAGCAGCCAAGTTTTTCGCGGGAGGGCCACGAATGAGCAGTTCTTC. Its protein is CASSQVFRGRATNEQFF.

This clonotype occurred a few times. The CDR3: CSAGGSSNTEAFF. The CDR3 region has the DNA TGCAGTGCTGGGGGCTCCTCGAACACTGAAGCTTTCTTT. This chain links TRBV20-1 with TRBJ1-1; tentative D call: TRBD1 (6 bases). Trimming took 5 bases from V and 1 from J, leaving 11 bases between them. The CDR3 is 13 residues long. The V gene's germline CDR1 is DFQATT and CDR2 SNEGSKA (reference sequence).

This clonotype was seen many times. The V gene is TRBV12-3 or TRBV12-4, the J gene TRBJ2-4; a possible D gene is TRBD2 (5 bases). The CDR3 loop spans 16 amino acids. Trimming removed 1 base from V and 1 base from J, with 11 bases in between. The CDR3 here is CASSLVPGVAKNIQYF. In nucleotides, the CDR3 is TGTGCCAGCAGTTTAGTACCCGGGGTGGCCAAAAACATTCAGTACTTC.

The V and J genes are TRBV25-1 and TRBJ1-1; D is unresolved. The CDR3 covers 13 residues. Germline CDR1 reads MGHDK; CDR2 reads SYGVNS. V lost 4 bases to trimming and J lost 1 base, with 7 bases between them. The DNA of the CDR3 is TGTGCCAGCAGTGTGTGGGGGAACACTGAAGCTTTCTTT. Protein sequence: CASSVWGNTEAFF.

This clonotype has only a few counts. The rearrangement links TRBV7-9 to TRBJ1-4; D is undetermined. Germline-derived CDR1 and CDR2 are SEHNR and FQNEAQ (reference sequence). The CDR3 is made up of 14 amino acids. The V end was cut by 5 bases, the J end by 8 bases, with 15 bases between. In DNA form, the CDR3 reads TGTGCCAGCAGCGGACCGACGGGGATGGAAAAACTGTTTTTT. Protein product: CASSGPTGMEKLFF.

The rearrangement uses TRBV5-1 and TRBJ2-1, with 7 bases lining up with TRBD2. The junction had 10 bases not matched to a gene; V was cut back by 4 bases and J by 6 bases. CDR1 and CDR2 from the germline V gene are SGHRS and YFSETQ. The CDR3 contains 15 residues. In DNA form, the CDR3 reads TGCGCCAGCAGCCTCACGTCTAGCGGATGCAATGAGCAGTTCTTC. It codes for CASSLTSSGCNEQFF.

Ten or more counts support this clonotype. The junction does not match germline at one end; this may be a read error. CDR3 nucleotide sequence: TGCAGTGCGAGAGTGGGGGAGCAGTTCTTC. It is translated as CSARVGEQFF. V is TRBV20-1 and J is TRBJ2-1; D not resolved. The CDR3 length is 10 residues. CDR1 and CDR2 from the germline V gene are DFQATT and SNEGSKA (reference sequence).

The chain joins TRBV7-8 to TRBJ2-2, with D possibly being TRBD2 (6 bases). CDR1 and CDR2 from the germline V gene are SGHVS and FQNEAQ. Trimming took off 6 bases at V and 0 bases at J, with 14 bases between the two ends. CDR3 length: 16 residues. The CDR3 sequence is CASRSRGAANTGELFF. The CDR3 DNA follows: TGTGCCAGCAGGTCCCGCGGGGCAGCGAACACCGGGGAGCTGTTTTTT.

The V and J genes are TRBV12-3 or TRBV12-4 and TRBJ1-1; 8 bases agree with TRBD1. The J segment lost 1 base and the V segment lost 2 bases, leaving 3 bases of the junction unmatched. The CDR3 extends over 15 amino acids. DNA for the CDR3: TGTGCCAGCAGTTTAATGGGACAGGCGAACACTGAAGCTTTCTTT. This codes for CASSLMGQANTEAFF.

The table lists this clonotype with many counts. This chain links TRBV20-1 with TRBJ2-7; the D gene could be TRBD1 or TRBD2 (5 bases each). This CDR3 spans 14 amino acids. Germline lookup yields CDR1 DFQATT and CDR2 SNEGSKA (reference sequence). The V end was cut by 7 bases, the J end by 7 bases, with 23 bases between. The CDR3 region is CSVREGVLPGEQYF. CDR3 in DNA: TGCAGTGTCAGGGAAGGGGTACTCCCGGGGGAGCAGTACTTC.

About this clonotype: A junction end diverges from the germline sequence, so it may reflect a read error. The rearrangement uses TRBV12-3 or TRBV12-4 and TRBJ2-3; D may be TRBD2 (6 bases). The length of the CDR3 is 15 residues. The CDR3 is CASSLRPGSADMQYF. CDR3 bases: TGTGCCAGCAGTCTGCGTCCCGGGAGTGCAGATATGCAGTATTTT.

This clonotype was detected a few times. V is TRBV27 and J is TRBJ1-1; 7 bases map to TRBD1. The CDR3 runs 13 residues. Germline V gene data show CDR1 as MNHEY and CDR2 as SMNVEV (reference sequence). Trimming at V came to 9 bases and at J to 5 bases, leaving 9 bases not matched to a gene. The CDR3 nucleotides read TGTGCCAGTTATGAGCAGGGGGGAACTGAAGCTTTCTTT. Translation gives CASYEQGGTEAFF.